Sequencing of this T cell receptor (beta chain) was carried out in a study of OX40 agonist ivuxolimab in advanced cancers. Study-level background: The drug used for patients, ivuxolimab, was an agonistic anti-OX40 (CD134) antibody. Participants could have had prior anti-PD-1, anti-PD-L1 or anti-CTLA-4 therapy, and around 40% had some. Findings of the study overall: Expanded clones tended on average to be more numerous among CD8+ T cells than CD4+. Both blood CD4+ and CD8+ T cells showed clonal growth by week 6 at 0.1 to 3.0 mg/kg.

As regards this clone: Its target is unknown.

The method was immunoSEQ multiplex PCR; TCRdb's version includes in-frame clones alone and lacks a portion of them. Among roughly 100,000 clones listed, under 95% were seen once. V shed 4 bases and J 10 bases; nucleotides not matched to a gene: 15. The CDR3 covers 16 residues. Germline V gene lookup returns CDR1 SGHTA and CDR2 FQGTGA. The sample in question was CD4+ or CD8+ T cells sorted from blood, obtained in a trial of the OX40 agonist ivuxolimab. The sequence was collected from an adult with an advanced solid tumor such as melanoma, head and neck, liver or kidney cancer. The chain uses TRBV7-3 and TRBJ2-1; 8 bases map to TRBD2. CDR3 in DNA: TGTGCCAGCAGCTCCCCTAGGAGCGGGAGAGGGGGGGAGCAGTTCTTC. Protein: CASSSPRSGRGGEQFF.